This TCR beta chain was identified during a study of blood T cell repertoires in COVID-19. Study-wide background: The study drew acute and convalescent COVID-19 samples from the United States, Italy and Spain. T cells, B-cell-depleted T cells, or PBMCs supplied cDNA or gDNA.

How the authors handled the data: By means of reference gene primer amplification, nucleated cell counts were estimated. Assay used: immunoSEQ multiplex PCR; TCRdb lists only in-frame clones, some missing. D and trimming were read from the DNA, whereas the V and J calls and clone size are those reported in that table. Altogether 150,000 to 180,000 clones are present, approximately 83% being singletons, with the ten largest covering roughly 29%. CDR1 and CDR2 (germline): ENHRY, SYGVKD. The CDR3 contains 17 residues. V dropped 4 bases and J dropped 7; count of bases not matched to a gene: 16. This rearrangement joins TRBV10-3 to TRBJ2-1, with 7 bases matching TRBD1. Input material: peripheral blood. The TCR comes from a woman aged 55-69 years with acute or convalescent COVID-19. CDR3 bases: TGTGCCATCAGTGGTGGGATCGATAGATTACAGGGGAATGAGCAGTTCTTC. Translated, it gives CAISGGIDRLQGNEQFF.